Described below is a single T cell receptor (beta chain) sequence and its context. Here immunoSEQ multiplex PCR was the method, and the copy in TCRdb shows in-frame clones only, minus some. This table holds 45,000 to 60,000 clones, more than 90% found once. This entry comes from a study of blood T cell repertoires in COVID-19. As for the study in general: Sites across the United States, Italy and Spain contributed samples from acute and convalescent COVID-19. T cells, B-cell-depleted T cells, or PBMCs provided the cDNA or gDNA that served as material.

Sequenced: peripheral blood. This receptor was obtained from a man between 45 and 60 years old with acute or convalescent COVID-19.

CDR3 region: CASSQGWGGMGQPQHF. The CDR3 DNA follows: TGTGCCAGCAGCCAAGGTTGGGGGGGCATGGGTCAGCCCCAGCATTTT. The chain uses TRBV3-1 (or the pseudogene TRBV3-2) and TRBJ1-5; possibly TRBD1 for D (6 bases). There are 16 residues in the CDR3. Germline V gene sequence: CDR1 LGHDT, CDR2 YNNKEL (reference sequence). Trimming shortened V by 1 base and J by 6 bases, and 16 bases separated the two germline ends.